The clone carrying this T cell receptor beta chain showed up just a few times. In germline, CDR1 is MGHRA, CDR2 YSYEKL. V was trimmed by 0 bases and J by 8 bases, leaving 7 bases between them. There are 12 residues in the CDR3. Per the authors' pipeline: Per sample, the median was roughly 96,000 TCRs, with values from 23,224 to 690,600. MiXCR, applied by TCRdb to the RACE reads, yields one record per CDR3 protein. The V and J calls follow TCRdb's processing rather than the paper's. This table holds 85,000 to 120,000 distinct CDR3 sequences, around 12% found once. The data originate from a study of human T cells and chemical hapten exposure. At the level of the study: Readings were taken at 6 days from patch tests that had applied 0.01% DPC to the upper back. It was small differences in pooled library volume that mainly caused per-sample TCR yields to vary.

The time point was: pre-sensitization, week 0. The treatment here: therapeutic diphenylcyclopropenone sensitization with weekly scalp DPC. This clonotype was sampled from a woman in her forties or fifties with alopecia areata. Some clones in this sample may be carry-over from other donors' samples. The chain has TRBV4-1 and TRBJ1-1, with D unclear. Material: whole blood, obtained in connection with sensitization to the hapten diphenylcyclopropenone (DPC). The CDR3 nucleotides are TGCGCCAGCAGCCAAGATCTCGTCGAAGCTTTCTTT. Translating gives CASSQDLVEAFF.